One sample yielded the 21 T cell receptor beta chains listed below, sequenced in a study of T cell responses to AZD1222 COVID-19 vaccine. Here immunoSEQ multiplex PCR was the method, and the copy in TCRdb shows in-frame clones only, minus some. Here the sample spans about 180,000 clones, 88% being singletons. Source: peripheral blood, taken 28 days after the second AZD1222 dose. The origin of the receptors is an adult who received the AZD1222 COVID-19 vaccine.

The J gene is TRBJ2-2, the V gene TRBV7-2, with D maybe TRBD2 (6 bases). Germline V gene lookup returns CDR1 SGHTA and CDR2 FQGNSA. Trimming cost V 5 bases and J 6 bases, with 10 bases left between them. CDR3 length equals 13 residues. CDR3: CASSRPGAGELFF. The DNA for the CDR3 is TGTGCCAGCAGCCGCCCGGGGGCCGGGGAGCTGTTTTTT. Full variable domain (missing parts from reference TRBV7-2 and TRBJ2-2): GAGVSQSPSNKVTEKGKDVELRCDPISGHTALYWYRQSLGQGLEFLIYFQGNSAPDKSGLPSDRFSAERTGGSVSTLTIQRTQQEDSAVYLCASSRPGAGELFFGEGSRLTVL.

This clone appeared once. The DNA of the CDR3 is TGTGCCTGGAGTGGAGGGAATAATTCACCCCTCCACTTT. Encoded protein: CAWSGGNNSPLHF. V and J are TRBV30 and TRBJ1-6, with D hard to call. The CDR3 loop spans 13 amino acids. Germline assignment: CDR1 GTSNPN and CDR2 SVGIG (reference sequence). Trimming took off 1 base at V and 5 bases at J, with 6 bases between the two ends.

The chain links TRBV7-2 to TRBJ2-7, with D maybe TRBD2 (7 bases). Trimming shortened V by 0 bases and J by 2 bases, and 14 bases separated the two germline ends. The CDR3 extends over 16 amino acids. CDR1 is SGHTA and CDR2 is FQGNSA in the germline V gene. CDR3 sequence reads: CASSLAGGGEAYEQYF. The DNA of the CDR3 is TGTGCCAGCAGCTTAGCGGGAGGGGGGGAGGCCTACGAGCAGTACTTC.

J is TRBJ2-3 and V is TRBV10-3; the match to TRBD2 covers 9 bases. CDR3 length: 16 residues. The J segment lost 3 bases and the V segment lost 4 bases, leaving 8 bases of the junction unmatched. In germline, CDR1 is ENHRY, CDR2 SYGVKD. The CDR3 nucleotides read TGTGCCATCAGTGCGGGCGGGAGGGCCGGTACAGATACGCAGTATTTT. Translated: CAISAGGRAGTDTQYF.

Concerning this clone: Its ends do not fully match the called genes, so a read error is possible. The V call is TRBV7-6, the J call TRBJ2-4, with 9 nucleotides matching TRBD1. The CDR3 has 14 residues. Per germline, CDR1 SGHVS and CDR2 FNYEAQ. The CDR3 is CASSLRTGDPRFRF. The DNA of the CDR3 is TGTGCCAGCAGCTTACGGACAGGGGACCCGCGGTTCAGGTTC.

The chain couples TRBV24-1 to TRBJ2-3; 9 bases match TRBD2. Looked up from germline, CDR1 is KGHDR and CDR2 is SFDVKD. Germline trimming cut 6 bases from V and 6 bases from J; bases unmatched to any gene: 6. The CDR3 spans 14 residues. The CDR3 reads CATSLSGRSDTQYF. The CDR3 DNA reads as TGTGCCACCAGTCTTAGCGGGAGAAGCGATACGCAGTATTTT.

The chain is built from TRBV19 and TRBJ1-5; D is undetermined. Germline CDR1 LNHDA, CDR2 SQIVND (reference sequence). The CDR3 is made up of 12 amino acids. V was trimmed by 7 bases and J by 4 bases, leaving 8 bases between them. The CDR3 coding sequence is TGTGCCAGTACAGACGGGAATCAGCCCCAGCATTTT. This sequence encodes CASTDGNQPQHF.

The CDR3, as DNA: TGTGCCAGCAGCTTGATCTCGACTCGTCTTTGGGTCGAGCAGTACTTC. This translates into CASSLISTRLWVEQYF. This chain joins TRBV5-6 and TRBJ2-7; D is uncertain. Trimming took 1 base from V and 6 from J, leaving 20 bases between them. Germline V gene data show CDR1 as SGHDT and CDR2 as YYEEEE. The CDR3 spans 16 residues.

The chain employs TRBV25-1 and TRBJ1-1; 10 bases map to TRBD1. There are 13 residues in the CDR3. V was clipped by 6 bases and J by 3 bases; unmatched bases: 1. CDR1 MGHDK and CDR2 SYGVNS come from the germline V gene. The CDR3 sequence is CASRGTGDTEAFF. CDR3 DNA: TGTGCCAGCAGAGGGACAGGGGACACTGAAGCTTTCTTT.

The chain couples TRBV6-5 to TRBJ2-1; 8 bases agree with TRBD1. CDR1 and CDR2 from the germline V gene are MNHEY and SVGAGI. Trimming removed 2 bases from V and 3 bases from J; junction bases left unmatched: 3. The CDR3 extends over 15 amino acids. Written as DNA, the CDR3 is TGTGCCAGCAGTTACGGGACAGGAGGCTACAATGAGCAGTTCTTC. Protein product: CASSYGTGGYNEQFF.

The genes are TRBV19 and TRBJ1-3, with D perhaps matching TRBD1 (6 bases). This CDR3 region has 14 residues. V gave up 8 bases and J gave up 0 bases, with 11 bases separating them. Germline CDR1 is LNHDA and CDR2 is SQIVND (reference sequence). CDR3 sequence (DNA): TGTGCCAGTCTACAGGGATACTCTGGAAACACCATATATTTT. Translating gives CASLQGYSGNTIYF.

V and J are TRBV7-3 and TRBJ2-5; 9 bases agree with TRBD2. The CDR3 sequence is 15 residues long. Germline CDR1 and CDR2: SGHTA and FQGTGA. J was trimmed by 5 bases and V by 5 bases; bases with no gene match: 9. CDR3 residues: CASSPSGGRVETQYF. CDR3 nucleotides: TGTGCCAGCAGCCCCTCCGGCGGGAGGGTGGAGACCCAGTACTTC.

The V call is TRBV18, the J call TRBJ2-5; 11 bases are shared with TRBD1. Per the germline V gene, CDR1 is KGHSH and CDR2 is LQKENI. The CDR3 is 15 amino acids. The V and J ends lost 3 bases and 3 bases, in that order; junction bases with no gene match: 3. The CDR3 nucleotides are TGTGCCAGCTCACCGCGGGACAGGGGGAAAGAGACCCAGTACTTC. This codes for CASSPRDRGKETQYF.

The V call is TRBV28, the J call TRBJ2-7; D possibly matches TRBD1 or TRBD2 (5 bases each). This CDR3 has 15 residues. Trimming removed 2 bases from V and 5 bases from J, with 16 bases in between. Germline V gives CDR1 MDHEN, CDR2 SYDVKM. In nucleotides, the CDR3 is TGTGCCAGCAGTTTAAACGGGATGGGGGTAAACGAGCAGTACTTC. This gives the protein CASSLNGMGVNEQYF. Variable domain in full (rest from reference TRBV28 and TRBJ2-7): DVKVTQSSRYLVKRTGEKVFLECVQDMDHENMFWYRQDPGLGLRLIYFSYDVKMKEKGDIPEGYSVSREKKERFSLILESASTNQTSMYLCASSLNGMGVNEQYFGPGTRLTVT.

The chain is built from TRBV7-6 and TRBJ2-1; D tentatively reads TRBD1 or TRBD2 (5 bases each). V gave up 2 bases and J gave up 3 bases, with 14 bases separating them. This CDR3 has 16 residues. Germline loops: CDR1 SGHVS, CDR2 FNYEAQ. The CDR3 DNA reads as TGTGCCAGCAGCTTACGTGACGGGGACCTCTACAATGAGCAGTTCTTC. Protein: CASSLRDGDLYNEQFF.

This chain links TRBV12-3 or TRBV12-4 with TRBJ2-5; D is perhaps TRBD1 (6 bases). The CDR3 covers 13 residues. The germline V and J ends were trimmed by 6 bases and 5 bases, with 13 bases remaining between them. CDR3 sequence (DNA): TGTGCCAGCAGGTCGGACAGTTGGGAGACCCAGTACTTC. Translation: CASRSDSWETQYF.

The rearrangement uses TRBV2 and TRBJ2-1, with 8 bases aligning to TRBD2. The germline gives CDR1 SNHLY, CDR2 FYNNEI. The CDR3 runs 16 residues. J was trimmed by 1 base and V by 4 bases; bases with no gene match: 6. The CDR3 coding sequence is TGTGCCAGCAGTGTAGCGGGGAGTGGGTCCTACAATGAGCAGTTCTTC. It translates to CASSVAGSGSYNEQFF.

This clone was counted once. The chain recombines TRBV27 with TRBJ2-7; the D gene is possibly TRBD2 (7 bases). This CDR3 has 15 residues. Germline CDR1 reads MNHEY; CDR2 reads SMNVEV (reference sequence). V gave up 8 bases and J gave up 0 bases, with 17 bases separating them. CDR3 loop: CASALGAGASYEQYF. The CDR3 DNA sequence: TGTGCCAGCGCCCTCGGGGCGGGGGCCTCCTACGAGCAGTACTTC.

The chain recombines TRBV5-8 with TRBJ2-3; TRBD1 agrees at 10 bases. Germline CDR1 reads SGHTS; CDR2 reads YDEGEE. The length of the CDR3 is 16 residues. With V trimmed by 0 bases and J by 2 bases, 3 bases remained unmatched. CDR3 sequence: CASSLGDRGFTDTQYF. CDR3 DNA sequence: TGTGCCAGCAGCTTGGGGGACAGGGGTTTCACAGATACGCAGTATTTT. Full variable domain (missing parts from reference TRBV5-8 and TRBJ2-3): EAGVTQSPTHLIKTRGQQATLRCSPISGHTSVYWYQQALGLGLQFLLWYDEGEERNRGNFPPRFSGRQFPNYSSELNVNALELEDSALYLCASSLGDRGFTDTQYFGPGTRLTVL.

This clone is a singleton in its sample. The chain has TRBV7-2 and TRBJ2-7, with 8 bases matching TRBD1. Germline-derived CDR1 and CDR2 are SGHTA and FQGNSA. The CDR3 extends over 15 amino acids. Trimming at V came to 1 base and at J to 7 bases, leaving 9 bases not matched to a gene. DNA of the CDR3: TGTGCCAGCAGCTTAGGTGGGCAGGGGGCGGGAGAGCAGTACTTC. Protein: CASSLGGQGAGEQYF.

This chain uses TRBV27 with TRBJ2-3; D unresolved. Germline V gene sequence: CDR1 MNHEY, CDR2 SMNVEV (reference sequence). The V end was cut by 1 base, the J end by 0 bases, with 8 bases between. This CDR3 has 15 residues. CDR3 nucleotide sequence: TGTGCCAGCAGTTTATATGCACCTAGCACAGATACGCAGTATTTT. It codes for CASSLYAPSTDTQYF.